These 14 T cell receptor beta chains came from one sample sequenced in a study of CD8 T cells in Susac syndrome. Random hexamers were used to reverse transcribe about 0.45 to 1 ug of RNA. Using its own MiXCR run on the immunoSEQ multiplex PCR reads, TCRdb lists one record per CDR3 protein. The sample consists of roughly 150,000 distinct CDR3 sequences, over 95% of them appearing once. Sequenced input: CD8+ T cells from PBMCs. Receptor source: a human donor with multiple sclerosis.

The chain is built from TRBV30 and TRBJ2-5; the D call may be TRBD1 or TRBD2 (6 bases each). This CDR3 region has 14 residues. V was pared by 8 bases and J by 5 bases, with 21 bases between. The germline CDR1 and CDR2 sequences are GTSNPN and SVGIG (reference sequence). The CDR3 loop reads CALEGGDNGETQYF. Here the CDR3 DNA reads TGTGCCCTGGAAGGAGGGGACAACGGGGAGACCCAGTACTTC.

The chain combines TRBV6-1 with TRBJ2-7; D is unclear. CDR3 length: 14 amino acids. Trimming removed 1 base from V and 3 bases from J, with 10 bases in between. Germline V CDR1 and CDR2: MNHNS, SASEGT. DNA of the CDR3: TGTGCCAGCAGTGAAGGACGAGGCGGCTACGAGCAGTACTTC. This gives the protein CASSEGRGGYEQYF.

This chain joins TRBV7-6 and TRBJ2-7, with 8 positions matching TRBD1. Losses at the gene ends were 4 bases for V and 6 bases for J; bases not matched to a gene: 8. CDR3 length: 14 amino acids. CDR1 and CDR2 from the germline V gene are SGHVS and FNYEAQ. In DNA form, the CDR3 reads TGTGCCAGCAGCTCTGCTCCGACAGGGGTCGAGCAGTACGTC. Translated, it gives CASSSAPTGVEQYV.

The V and J genes are TRBV20-1 and TRBJ2-7; the match to TRBD2 covers 9 bases. The CDR3 has 13 amino acids. Germline CDR1 reads DFQATT; CDR2 reads SNEGSKA (reference sequence). The V and J ends lost 6 bases and 1 base, in that order; junction bases with no gene match: 4. The CDR3 here is CSASSGVSYEQYV. The CDR3, as DNA: TGCAGTGCCTCTAGCGGGGTATCCTACGAGCAGTACGTC.

This sequence joins TRBV29-1 and TRBJ2-3, with TRBD1 matching over 7 bases. Per germline, CDR1 SQVTM and CDR2 ANQGSEA. This CDR3 contains 10 residues. V gave up 3 bases and J gave up 14 bases; unmatched junction bases: 5. The CDR3 is CSVEDRWRYF. CDR3 in DNA: TGCAGCGTTGAGGACAGGTGGAGGTATTTT.

The chain's CDR3 is CASSTGLASTDTQYF. The CDR3 nucleotides are TGTGCCAGCAGCACCGGGCTGGCTAGCACAGATACGCAGTATTTT. The V call is TRBV7-6, the J call TRBJ2-3; no clear D gene. The CDR3 has 15 amino acids. Germline CDR1 and CDR2: SGHVS and FNYEAQ. Trimming pared 5 bases from V and 0 bases from J, leaving 12 bases between.

This chain links TRBV20-1 with TRBJ1-1; D might be TRBD1 (6 bases). The CDR3 contains 16 residues. Germline assignment: CDR1 DFQATT and CDR2 SNEGSKA (reference sequence). Between the trimmed V and J ends, which lost 3 bases and 5 bases, there was a span of 22 bases. DNA for the CDR3: TGCAGTGCTAGTGAAGGGTACAGGGTCGATCGGACTGAAGCTTTCTTT. It is translated as CSASEGYRVDRTEAFF.

The table lists this clonotype with a few counts. J is TRBJ2-1 and V is TRBV2; the D is unclear. V dropped 2 bases and J dropped 2 bases, with 1 base sitting between them. This CDR3 has 12 residues. Germline V gene lookup returns CDR1 SNHLY and CDR2 FYNNEI. DNA for the CDR3: TGTGCCAGCAGTGAACCCTACAATGAGCAGTTCTTC. This codes for CASSEPYNEQFF.

V and J are TRBV18 and TRBJ2-7; 8 nucleotides match TRBD2. The V segment lost 4 bases and the J segment 0 bases; nucleotides outside the gene matches: 8. Per the germline V gene, CDR1 is KGHSH and CDR2 is LQKENI. This CDR3 region has 16 residues. Here the CDR3 reads CASSLTGGASSYEQYV. The CDR3 bases are TGTGCCAGCTCACTAACGGGAGGGGCTAGCTCCTACGAGCAGTACGTC.

The chain has TRBV7-6 and TRBJ2-7, with D maybe TRBD1 (6 bases). CDR3 length: 13 residues. Germline assignment: CDR1 SGHVS and CDR2 FNYEAQ. V lost 5 bases, J lost 6 bases, and 14 bases lay in between. CDR3 amino acids: CASSVMQGSEQYV. In nucleotides, the CDR3 is TGTGCCAGCAGCGTAATGCAGGGGTCCGAGCAGTACGTC.

The CDR3 DNA sequence: TGTGCCTTATCTCGGGGGGAACGTTATGGCTACACCTTC. Its translation is CALSRGERYGYTF. The genes are TRBV30 and TRBJ1-2; possibly TRBD1 for D (5 bases). Per the germline V gene, CDR1 is GTSNPN and CDR2 is SVGIG (reference sequence). Trimming removed 7 bases from V and 5 bases from J, with 17 bases in between. The CDR3 totals 13 residues.

V gene TRBV7-8 combines with J gene TRBJ1-6; no definite D call. Germline CDR1 SGHVS, CDR2 FQNEAQ. The CDR3 sequence is 14 residues long. The ends were cut back, 7 bases at V and 7 bases at J, with 14 bases in the middle. CDR3 region: CASTPREGNSPLHF. The CDR3 coding sequence is TGTGCCAGCACCCCCCGTGAGGGAAATTCACCCCTCCACTTT.

V gene TRBV20-1 combines with J gene TRBJ2-3, with no clear D. Germline V lookup: CDR1 DFQATT, CDR2 SNEGSKA (reference sequence). The CDR3 is 16 amino acids. Trimming pared 3 bases from V and 0 bases from J, leaving 16 bases between. As DNA, the CDR3 is TGCAGTGCTAGTAACTCGGACCTGACTAGCACAGATACGCAGTATTTT. It codes for CSASNSDLTSTDTQYF.

The CDR3 coding sequence is TGCAGCGTTGAATTCGGGCTAGAGGAGACCCAGTACTTC. The encoded protein is CSVEFGLEETQYF. The chain carries TRBV29-1 and TRBJ2-5; no clear D. The germline CDR1 and CDR2 sequences are SQVTM and ANQGSEA. The CDR3 extends over 13 amino acids. The V and J ends lost 2 bases and 5 bases respectively, with 12 bases between them.